This T cell receptor (beta chain) was captured in a study of molecular identifiers for immune sequencing clone quantification. TCRdb redid the calling of the PCR reads with MiXCR, one entry per CDR3 protein. The table includes 300,000 to 400,000 distinct CDR3 sequences, about 23% detected once. CDR1 is MNHEY, CDR2 SMNVEV, per germline (reference sequence). V was shortened by 6 bases and J by 2 bases, with 17 bases between the two germline ends. The CDR3 loop spans 15 amino acids. The receptor's source is a human donor in good health. Some libraries in this study had Jurkat cell RNA spiked in. The chain uses TRBV27 and TRBJ2-7, with D maybe TRBD1 (7 bases). The material sequenced was naive CD8+ T cells from blood, with Jurkat cell RNA spiked in. Subset here: FACS-sorted CD8+CD4-CCR7+CD45RA+ naive T cells. CDR3 sequence (DNA): TGTGCCAGCAGCCCGGGGGACAGCCTAGCCTACGAGCAGTACTTC. Its protein product is CASSPGDSLAYEQYF.